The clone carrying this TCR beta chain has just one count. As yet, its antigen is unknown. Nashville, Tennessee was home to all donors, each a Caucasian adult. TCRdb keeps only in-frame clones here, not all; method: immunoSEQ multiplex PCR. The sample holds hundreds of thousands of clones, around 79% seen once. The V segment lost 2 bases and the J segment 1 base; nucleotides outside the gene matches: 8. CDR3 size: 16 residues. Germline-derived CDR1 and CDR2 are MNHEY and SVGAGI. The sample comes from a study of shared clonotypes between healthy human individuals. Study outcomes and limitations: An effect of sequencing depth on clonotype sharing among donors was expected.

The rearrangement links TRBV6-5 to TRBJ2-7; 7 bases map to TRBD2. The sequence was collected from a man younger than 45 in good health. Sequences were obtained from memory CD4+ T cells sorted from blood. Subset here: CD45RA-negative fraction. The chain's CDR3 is CASSYRSSGGSYEQYF. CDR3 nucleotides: TGTGCCAGCAGTTACCGATCTAGCGGAGGTTCCTACGAGCAGTACTTC.